The clone carrying this TCR beta chain has more than one count but fewer than ten. These newly diagnosed stage II-IVA oral cavity squamous cell carcinoma patients had no prior systemic or radiation treatment. Cohort: HPV-negative, locally advanced oral cavity squamous cell carcinoma patients. The table came from immunoSEQ multiplex PCR; TCRdb's copy has only in-frame clones and leaves some out. The sample consists of about 18,000 clones, roughly 72% of them appearing once. The data were obtained in a study of neoadjuvant anti-PD-1 for oral cavity cancer. Study context: Patients without progression received a fourth nivolumab dose around day 43, then surgical resection on days 50-56.

In germline, CDR1 is MNHGY, CDR2 SAAAGT. The CDR3 contains 15 residues. Germline trimming cut 6 bases from V and 1 base from J; bases unmatched to any gene: 5. V is TRBV6-8 and J is TRBJ1-1; 10 positions match TRBD1. The starting material was PBMCs, obtained before nivolumab (anti-PD-1) treatment. The TCR sequence derives from a person aged 35 to 85 with oral cavity squamous cell carcinoma. The CDR3 protein is CASRGQGERNTEAFF. The DNA for the CDR3 is TGTGCCAGCAGAGGACAGGGGGAAAGGAACACTGAAGCTTTCTTT.